The source of this T cell receptor (beta chain) is a study of T cell repertoires in cytomegalovirus infection. Overall study: TCR beta signatures that were public indicated CMV infection and matching HLA type.

In this sample, this clonotype turned up a few times. Its target is not known. TCRdb fed the reads into MiXCR, producing one record per CDR3 protein. This table has 500,000 to 600,000 distinct CDR3 sequences, approximately 15% appearing once. Overall study findings and caveats: HLA-C-restricted CMV-specific TCR beta clonotypes prevailed in the ex vivo response. CMV carriers with the relevant HLA were identified by cumulative public TCR beta family frequency.

Sequenced material: CD8+ T cells from PBMCs. The source is a human donor in good health (CMV status not recorded). Some clones in this sample may be carry-over from other donors' samples.

The CDR3 nucleotides are TGCAGTGCCCGGGGAGGACTCAACGGACCGAACACTGAAGCTTTCTTT. Protein: CSARGGLNGPNTEAFF. The chain has TRBV20-1 and TRBJ1-1, with D unresolved. Germline V gene lookup returns CDR1 DFQATT and CDR2 SNEGSKA (reference sequence). With 6 bases removed from V and 1 base from J, the gap between germline ends came to 21 bases. CDR3 size: 16 residues.